Described below is a single T cell receptor beta chain sequence and its context. The data belong to a study of blood T cell repertoires in COVID-19. In the study overall: Acute and convalescent COVID-19 specimens originated in the United States, Italy and Spain. PBMCs, B-cell-depleted T cells, or T cells were the source of the cDNA or gDNA that made up the material.

In the source study's methods: Reference gene primer amplification gave estimated nucleated cell counts. Repertoires were generated with immunoSEQ multiplex PCR, while TCRdb's copy carries only in-frame clones and drops some. That table is the source of V, J and clone size, and D and trimming were worked out from the DNA. The profile shows about 89,000 clones, just under 80% of them singletons. Followed over time, Seattle patients had been enrolled while infection was active. The germline gives CDR1 LNHDA, CDR2 SQIVND (reference sequence). The CDR3 length is 16 residues. Between the trimmed V and J ends, which lost 5 bases and 3 bases, there was a span of 19 bases.

The sample consisted of peripheral blood. This sequence was found in a man aged 65 to 79 with COVID-19, enrolled during active disease. The gene calls are TRBV19 and TRBJ1-1; maybe TRBD1 (6 bases). This CDR3 reads CASSPGTTKTDTEAFF. CDR3 nucleotides: TGTGCCAGTAGTCCCGGGACAACTAAGACGGACACTGAAGCTTTCTTT.